The clone carrying this T cell receptor (beta chain) was seen repeatedly, ten times or more. The data belong to a study of blood T cells in healthy people across ages. Trimming removed 2 bases from V and 4 bases from J, with 11 bases in between. This CDR3 is built from 13 residues. The germline V gene has CDR1 DFQATT and CDR2 SNEGSKA (reference sequence). Through a sample-barcoded 5' primer and a J-beta primer mix, a second PCR was run for roughly 6 to 12 cycles. TCRdb re-called the 5' RACE reads with MiXCR, one entry per CDR3 protein. This table holds 550,000 to 650,000 distinct CDR3 sequences, approximately 30% found once.

The chain is built from TRBV20-1 and TRBJ1-1; no reliable D call. Sequences were obtained from blood. This TCR derives from a woman older than 75 in good health. CDR3 DNA: TGCAGTGCTAGAAAGGAGGGAATCACTGAAGCTTTCTTT. This gives the protein CSARKEGITEAFF.